One sample yielded the 2 T cell receptor beta chains listed below, sequenced in a study of T cells in Graves' hyperthyroidism and ophthalmopathy. From RNA transcripts, TCR beta CDR3 regions were amplified. The HTBI set primed first-round TCR CDR3 RT-PCR. Via MiXCR, TCRdb re-called the multiplex PCR reads, giving one row per CDR3 protein. The data show about 600,000 distinct CDR3 sequences, with about a sixth seen just once and around 3.5% held by the top ten. Specimen: blood. Every receptor here comes from a woman in her thirties or forties with Graves' ophthalmopathy.

The table lists this clonotype with many counts. This chain links TRBV2 with TRBJ2-7; 9 bases match TRBD1. The CDR3 totals 14 residues. In germline, CDR1 is SNHLY, CDR2 FYNNEI. The ends lost 5 bases at V and 4 bases at J; junction bases unmatched: 6. In DNA, the CDR3 is TGTGCCAGCAGTCCCGGGACAGGGTGGTACGAGCAGTACTTC. This gives the protein CASSPGTGWYEQYF.

The V call is TRBV10-3, the J call TRBJ1-5; a weak D match, TRBD1 (5 bases). The length of the CDR3 is 14 residues. CDR1 and CDR2 from the germline V gene are ENHRY and SYGVKD. Deletions cut 3 bases from V and 2 bases from J, with 8 bases between. CDR3 DNA sequence: TGTGCCATCAGTGACAGGGAAGGCAATCAGCCCCAGCATTTT. Translating gives CAISDREGNQPQHF.